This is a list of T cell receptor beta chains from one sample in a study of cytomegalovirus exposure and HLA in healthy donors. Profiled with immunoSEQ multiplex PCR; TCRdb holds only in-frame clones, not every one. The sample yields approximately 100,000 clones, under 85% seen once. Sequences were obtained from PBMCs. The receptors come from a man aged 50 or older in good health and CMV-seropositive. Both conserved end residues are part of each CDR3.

CASSLLDRSNQPQHF | TRBV28 | 15
CASSLAGSSYEQYF | TRBV5-1 | 14
CSAPQGGEQYF | TRBV20-1 | 11
CASSLDRVTGELFF | TRBV7-8 | 14
CASSEVSSGANVLTF | TRBV6-1 | 15
CASSILAGGAYEQFF | TRBV27 | 15
CASSSKKLAGGHEQYF | TRBV6-6 | 16
CASSYPQGANTEAFF | TRBV6-6 | 15
CASSLDRGKDTQYF | TRBV2 | 14
CASSLGGSSYEQYF | TRBV11-2 | 14
CASSVAGTGDETQYF | TRBV9 | 15
CASSPSVRADTQYF | TRBV18 | 14
CASSPPVPETQYF | TRBV18 | 13
CASSSGGSADTQYF | TRBV7-3 | 14
CASSSRGAYEQYF | TRBV5-4 | 13
CASSGTVESKPQHF | TRBV6-1 | 14
CATTDRGNEQYF | TRBV28 | 12
CASSLGYWGLSTDTQYF | TRBV27 | 17
CASSLYPAGSTDTQYF | TRBV5-1 | 16
CAISSLREPSYEQYF | TRBV10-3 | 15
CASSLDGGGNQPQHF | TRBV7-9 | 15
CASGKTSGLHEQYF | TRBV28 | 14
CASSFTGEYGQYF | TRBV11-2 | 13
CASLGGQVGTEAFF | TRBV6-5 | 14
CASSSQGAENIQYF | TRBV5-1 | 14
CASSMGGQGNQPQHF | TRBV19 | 15
CASSYGTGANEQYF | TRBV6-5 | 14
CASSSPGQGSYEQYF | TRBV28 | 15
CASSLNQGPRGETQYF | TRBV28 | 16
CASSTGTGIYEQYF | TRBV28 | 14
CASRTDRLGQKSPLHF | TRBV28 | 16
CASRSGAFPSYEQYF | TRBV7-2 | 15
CASTMDRGYEQYF | TRBV6-1 | 13
CASSLSYEQYF | TRBV21-1 | 11
CASSFTGGDTGELFF | TRBV11-2 | 15
CASSLNTGQETQYF | TRBV7-9 | 14
CASSVGAGDYNEQFF | TRBV9 | 15
CASSSAGGTLSSGNTIYF | TRBV7-6 | 18
CSVEDLYALNTQYF | TRBV29-1 | 14
CATPPGQGVGQPQHF | TRBV27 | 15
CATSRPQTYEQYF | TRBV15 | 13
CASSLGRGRDTQYF | TRBV5-1 | 14
CASSHGHRGFF | TRBV28 | 11
CASSSTGAVAYEQYF | TRBV19 | 15
CASSPRGTGVDHSNQPQHF | TRBV19 | 19
CASSASVGGANVLTF | TRBV7-2 | 15
CASSVNADTGELFF | TRBV9 | 14
CAIMRTGQGNEQFF | TRBV10-3 | 14
CASSPPMLRSRLAKNIQYF | TRBV28 | 19
CASSLGAGAPNTGELFF | TRBV7-2 | 17
CASRCLVGELFF | TRBV21-1 | 12
CASSSSGGSGSSYEQYF | TRBV7-2 | 17
CASSLWGTGAGGANQPQHF | TRBV28 | 19